This T cell receptor beta chain is drawn from a study of blood T cell repertoires in COVID-19. TCRdb's table, derived via immunoSEQ multiplex PCR, lists solely in-frame clones and lacks some. The sample yields around 300,000 clones, about nine tenths seen once. CDR1 is LNHDA and CDR2 is SQIVND in the germline V gene (reference sequence). With V trimmed by 9 bases and J by 2 bases, 8 bases remained unmatched. The CDR3 has 16 amino acids. This clone has only one observation. The sample comprised peripheral blood. This clonotype originated in a woman in her twenties or thirties with COVID-19, enrolled during active disease. This chain links TRBV19 with TRBJ2-1; 12 positions agree with TRBD2. The chain's CDR3 is CASLAGGASTYNEQFF. The CDR3 DNA reads as TGTGCCAGCCTAGCGGGAGGGGCAAGCACCTACAATGAGCAGTTCTTC. Full variable domain (outside the CDR3, taken from reference TRBV19 and TRBJ2-1): DGGITQSPKYLFRKEGQNVTLSCEQNLNHDAMYWYRQDPGQGLRLIYYSQIVNDFQKGDIAEGYSVSREKKESFPLTVTSAQKNPTAFYLCASLAGGASTYNEQFFGPGTRLTVL.